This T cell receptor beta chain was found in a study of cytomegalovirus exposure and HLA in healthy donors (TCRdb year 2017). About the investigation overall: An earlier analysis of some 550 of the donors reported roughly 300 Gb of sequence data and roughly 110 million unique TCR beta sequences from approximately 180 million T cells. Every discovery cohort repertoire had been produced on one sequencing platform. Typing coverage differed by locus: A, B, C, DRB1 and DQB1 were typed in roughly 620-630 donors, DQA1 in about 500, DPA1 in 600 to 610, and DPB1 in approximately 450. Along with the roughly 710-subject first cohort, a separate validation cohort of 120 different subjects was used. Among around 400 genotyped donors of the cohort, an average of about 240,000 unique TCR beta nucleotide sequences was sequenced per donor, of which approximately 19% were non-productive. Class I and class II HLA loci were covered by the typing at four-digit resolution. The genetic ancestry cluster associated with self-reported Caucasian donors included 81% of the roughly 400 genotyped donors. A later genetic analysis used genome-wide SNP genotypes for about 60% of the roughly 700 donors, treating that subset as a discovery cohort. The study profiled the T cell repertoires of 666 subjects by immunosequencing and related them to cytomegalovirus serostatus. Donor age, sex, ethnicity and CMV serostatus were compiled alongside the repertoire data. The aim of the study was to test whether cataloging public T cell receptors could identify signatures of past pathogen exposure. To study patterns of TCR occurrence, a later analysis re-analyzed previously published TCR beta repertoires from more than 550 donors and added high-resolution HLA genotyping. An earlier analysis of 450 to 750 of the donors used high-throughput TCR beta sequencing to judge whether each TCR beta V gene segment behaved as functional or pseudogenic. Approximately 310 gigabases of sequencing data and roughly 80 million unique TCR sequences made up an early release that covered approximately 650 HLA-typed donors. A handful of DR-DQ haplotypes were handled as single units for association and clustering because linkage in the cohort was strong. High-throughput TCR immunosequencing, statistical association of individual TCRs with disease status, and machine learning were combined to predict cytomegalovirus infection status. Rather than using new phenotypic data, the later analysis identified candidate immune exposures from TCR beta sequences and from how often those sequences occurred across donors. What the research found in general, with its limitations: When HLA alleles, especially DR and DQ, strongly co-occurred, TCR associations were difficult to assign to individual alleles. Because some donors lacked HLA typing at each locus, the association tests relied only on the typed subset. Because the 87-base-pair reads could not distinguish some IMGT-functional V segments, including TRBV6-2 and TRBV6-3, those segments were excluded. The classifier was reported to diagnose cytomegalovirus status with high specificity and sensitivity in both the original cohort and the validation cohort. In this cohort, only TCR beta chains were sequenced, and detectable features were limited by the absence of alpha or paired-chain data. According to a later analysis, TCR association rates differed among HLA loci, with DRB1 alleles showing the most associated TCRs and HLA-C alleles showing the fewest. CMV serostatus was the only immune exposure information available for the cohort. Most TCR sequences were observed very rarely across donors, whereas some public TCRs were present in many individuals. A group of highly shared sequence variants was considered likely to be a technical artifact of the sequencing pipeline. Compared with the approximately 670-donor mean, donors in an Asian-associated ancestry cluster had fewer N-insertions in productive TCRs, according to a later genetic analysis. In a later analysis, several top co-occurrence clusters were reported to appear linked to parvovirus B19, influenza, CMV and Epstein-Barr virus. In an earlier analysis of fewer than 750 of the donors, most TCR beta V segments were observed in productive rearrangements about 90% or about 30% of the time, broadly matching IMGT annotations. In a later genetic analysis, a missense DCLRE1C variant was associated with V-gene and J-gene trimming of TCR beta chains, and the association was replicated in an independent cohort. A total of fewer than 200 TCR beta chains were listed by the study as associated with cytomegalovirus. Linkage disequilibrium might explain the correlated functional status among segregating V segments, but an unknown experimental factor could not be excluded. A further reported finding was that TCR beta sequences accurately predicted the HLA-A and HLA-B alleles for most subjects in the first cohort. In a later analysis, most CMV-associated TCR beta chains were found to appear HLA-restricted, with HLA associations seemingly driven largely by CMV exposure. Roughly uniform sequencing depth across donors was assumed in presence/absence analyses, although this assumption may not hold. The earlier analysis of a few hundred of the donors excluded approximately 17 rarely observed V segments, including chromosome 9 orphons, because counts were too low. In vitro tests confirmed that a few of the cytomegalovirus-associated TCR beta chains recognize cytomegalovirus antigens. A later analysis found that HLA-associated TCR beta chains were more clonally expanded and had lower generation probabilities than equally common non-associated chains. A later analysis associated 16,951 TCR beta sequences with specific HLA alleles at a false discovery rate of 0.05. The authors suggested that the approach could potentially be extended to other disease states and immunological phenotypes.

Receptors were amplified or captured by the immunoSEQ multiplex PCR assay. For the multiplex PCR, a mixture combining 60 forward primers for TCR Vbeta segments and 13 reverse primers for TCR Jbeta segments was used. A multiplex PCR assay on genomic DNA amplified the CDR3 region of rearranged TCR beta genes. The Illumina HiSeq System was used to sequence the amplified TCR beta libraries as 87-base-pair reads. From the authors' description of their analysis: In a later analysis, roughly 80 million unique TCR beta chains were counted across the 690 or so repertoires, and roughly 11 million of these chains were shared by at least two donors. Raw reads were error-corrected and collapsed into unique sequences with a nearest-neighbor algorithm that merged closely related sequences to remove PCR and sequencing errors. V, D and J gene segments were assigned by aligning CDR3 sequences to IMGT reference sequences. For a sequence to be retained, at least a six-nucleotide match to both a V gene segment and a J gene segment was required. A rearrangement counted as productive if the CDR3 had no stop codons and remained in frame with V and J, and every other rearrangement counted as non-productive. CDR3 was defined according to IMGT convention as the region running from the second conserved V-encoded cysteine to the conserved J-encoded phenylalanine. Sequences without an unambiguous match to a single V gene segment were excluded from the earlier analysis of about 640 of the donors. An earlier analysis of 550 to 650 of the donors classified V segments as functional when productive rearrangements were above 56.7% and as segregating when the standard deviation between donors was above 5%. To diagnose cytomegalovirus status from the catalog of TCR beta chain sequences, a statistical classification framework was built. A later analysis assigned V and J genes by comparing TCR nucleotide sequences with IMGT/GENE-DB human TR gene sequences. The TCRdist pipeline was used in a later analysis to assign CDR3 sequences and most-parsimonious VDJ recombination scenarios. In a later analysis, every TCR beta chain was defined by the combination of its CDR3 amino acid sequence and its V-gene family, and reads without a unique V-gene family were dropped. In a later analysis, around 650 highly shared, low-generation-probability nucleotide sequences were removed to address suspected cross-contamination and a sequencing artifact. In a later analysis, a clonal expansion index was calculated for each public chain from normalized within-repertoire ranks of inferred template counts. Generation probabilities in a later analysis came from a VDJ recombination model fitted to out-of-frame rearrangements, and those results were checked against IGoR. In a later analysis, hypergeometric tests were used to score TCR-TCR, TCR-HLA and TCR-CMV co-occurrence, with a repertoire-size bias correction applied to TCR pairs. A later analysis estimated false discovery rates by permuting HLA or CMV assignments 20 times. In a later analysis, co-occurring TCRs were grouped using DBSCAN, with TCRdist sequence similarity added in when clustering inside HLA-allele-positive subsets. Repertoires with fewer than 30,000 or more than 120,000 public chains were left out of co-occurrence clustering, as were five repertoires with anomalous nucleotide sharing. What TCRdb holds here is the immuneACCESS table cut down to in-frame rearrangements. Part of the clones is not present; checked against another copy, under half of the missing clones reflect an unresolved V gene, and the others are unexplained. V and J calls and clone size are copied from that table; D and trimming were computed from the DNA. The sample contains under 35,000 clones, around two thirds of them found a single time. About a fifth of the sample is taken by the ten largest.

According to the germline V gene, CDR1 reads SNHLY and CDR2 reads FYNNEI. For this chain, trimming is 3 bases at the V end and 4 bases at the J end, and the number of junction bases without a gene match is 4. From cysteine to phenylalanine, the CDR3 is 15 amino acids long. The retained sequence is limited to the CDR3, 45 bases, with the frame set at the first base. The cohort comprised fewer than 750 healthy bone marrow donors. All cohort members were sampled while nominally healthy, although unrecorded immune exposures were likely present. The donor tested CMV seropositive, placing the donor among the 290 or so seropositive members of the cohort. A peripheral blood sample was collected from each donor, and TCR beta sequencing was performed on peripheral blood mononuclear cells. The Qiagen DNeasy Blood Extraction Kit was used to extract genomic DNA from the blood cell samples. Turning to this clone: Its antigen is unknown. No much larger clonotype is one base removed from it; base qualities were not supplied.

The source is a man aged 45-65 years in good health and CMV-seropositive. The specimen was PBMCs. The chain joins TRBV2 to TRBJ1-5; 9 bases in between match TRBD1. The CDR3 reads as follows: CASSEDRGPNQPQHF. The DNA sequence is TGTGCCAGCAGTGAGGACAGGGGACCAAATCAGCCCCAGCATTTT. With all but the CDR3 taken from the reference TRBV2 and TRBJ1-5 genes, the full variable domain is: EPEVTQTPSHQVTQMGQEVILRCVPISNHLYFYWYRQILGQKVEFLVSFYNNEISEKSEIFDDQFSVERPDGSNFTLKIRSTKLEDSAMYFCASSEDRGPNQPQHFGDGTRLSIL.